One and the same sample provided the 20 T cell receptor beta chains below, sequenced in a study of blood T cells in healthy people across ages. For the second PCR, which ran for about 6 to 11 cycles, a sample-barcoded 5' primer and a J-beta primer mix were used. TCRdb itself ran the 5' RACE reads through MiXCR, one entry per CDR3 protein. The repertoire holds 850,000 to 1,100,000 distinct CDR3 sequences, with 30% to 40% as singletons. Sample: blood. The origin of the receptors is a man aged 18 to 35 in good health.

This clonotype was seen a few times. CDR3 nucleotides: TGCGCCAGCAGCTTGGCCGGGCCCCAGGGAACTAATGAAAAACTGTTTTTT. Translating gives CASSLAGPQGTNEKLFF. This sequence joins TRBV5-1 and TRBJ1-4, with a weak D call TRBD1 (5 bases). The CDR3 covers 17 residues. Trimming left V 0 bases short and J 1 base short, with 13 bases between. Germline CDR1 SGHRS, CDR2 YFSETQ. Filled out from reference TRBV5-1 and TRBJ1-4, the complete variable domain reads KAGVTQTPRYLIKTRGQQVTLSCSPISGHRSVSWYQQTPGQGLQFLFEYFSETQRNKGNFPGRFSGRQFSNSRSEMNVSTLELGDSALYLCASSLAGPQGTNEKLFFGSGTQLSVL.

Only one count was recorded for this clonotype. A much more abundant neighbour one base away suggests this may be a read error. The rearrangement links TRBV7-2 to TRBJ2-1, with 7 positions matching TRBD2. The germline V gene has CDR1 SGHTA and CDR2 FQGNSA. CDR3 length: 15 residues. CDR3 protein: CASSAASGTYDEQFF. The DNA for the CDR3 is TGTGCCAGCAGCGCCGCTAGCGGAACCTACGATGAGCAGTTCTTC. Looking up the rest from reference TRBV7-2 and TRBJ2-1 gives the full variable domain: GAGVSQSPSNKVTEKGKDVELRCDPISGHTALYWYRQSLGQGLEFLIYFQGNSAPDKSGLPSDRFSAERTGGSVSTLTIQRTQQEDSAVYLCASSAASGTYDEQFFGPGTRLTVL.

The chain employs TRBV4-1 and TRBJ1-4; no definite D call. Trimming took 2 bases from V and 3 from J, leaving 7 bases between them. This CDR3 region has 14 residues. CDR1 is MGHRA, CDR2 YSYEKL, per germline. In DNA, the CDR3 is TGCGCCAGCAGCCAAAACGCCCCTAATGAAAAACTGTTTTTT. Protein sequence: CASSQNAPNEKLFF.

The V and J genes are TRBV20-1 and TRBJ1-2; unclear D gene. V gave up 0 bases and J gave up 4 bases, with 12 bases separating them. This CDR3 region has 14 residues. CDR1 and CDR2 from the germline V gene are DFQATT and SNEGSKA (reference sequence). The CDR3 protein is CSARDPQGLYGYTF. The CDR3 DNA is TGCAGTGCTAGAGATCCTCAAGGTCTCTATGGCTACACCTTC.

In its sample, this clonotype was seen once. V gene TRBV3-1 combines with J gene TRBJ2-7; D gene uncertain. This CDR3 is built from 12 residues. Germline values: CDR1 LGHDT, CDR2 YNNKEL (reference sequence). V was trimmed by 1 base and J by 5 bases, leaving 6 bases between them. Here the CDR3 reads CASSQVAHEQYF. CDR3 nucleotides: TGTGCCAGCAGCCAAGTCGCCCACGAGCAGTACTTC.

V usage is TRBV5-1 and J usage is TRBJ1-1, with D possibly being TRBD1 (5 bases). From germline, CDR1 is SGHRS and CDR2 YFSETQ. CDR3 size: 15 residues. V dropped 4 bases and J dropped 3 bases, with 16 bases sitting between them. CDR3 nucleotides: TGCGCCAGCAGCCCACGGGGGGGAGGTTACACTGAAGCTTTCTTT. Translated, it gives CASSPRGGGYTEAFF.

This clonotype was observed a handful of times. The CDR3 protein is CASSALDRNTEAFF. CDR3 coding DNA: TGTGCCAGCAGCGCCTTGGACAGGAACACTGAAGCTTTCTTT. The V and J genes are TRBV9 and TRBJ1-1; the D gene is possibly TRBD1 (6 bases). Germline V gives CDR1 SGDLS, CDR2 YYNGEE. Trimming pared 3 bases from V and 1 base from J, leaving 10 bases between. This CDR3 region has 14 residues.

This clonotype was seen a handful of times. J is TRBJ2-3 and V is TRBV20-1, with TRBD2 matching 7 bases. CDR1 is DFQATT and CDR2 is SNEGSKA in the germline V gene (reference sequence). The CDR3 spans 17 residues. The CDR3 protein is CSCGRPMAGVLTDTQYF. For the CDR3, the DNA is TGCTCATGCGGTCGTCCCATGGCGGGGGTTCTCACAGATACGCAGTATTTT.

This clonotype occurred a few times. This chain links TRBV5-4 with TRBJ1-1; possible D gene TRBD1, 5 bases. Germline CDR1 is SGHNT and CDR2 is YYREEE (reference sequence). V lost 0 bases and J 0 bases, leaving 9 bases between the germline ends. This CDR3 spans 15 amino acids. CDR3 nucleotides: TGTGCCAGCAGCTTGGTCCGGGGGTTGAACACTGAAGCTTTCTTT. Protein product: CASSLVRGLNTEAFF.

The J gene is TRBJ1-1, the V gene TRBV20-1; TRBD1 aligns across 7 bases. The CDR3 runs to 12 residues. V lost 6 bases and J lost 5; bases outside the gene matches: 6. Germline CDR1 and CDR2: DFQATT and SNEGSKA (reference sequence). The CDR3 sequence: CSAGTGETEAFF. The CDR3 region has the DNA TGCAGTGCCGGAACAGGGGAGACTGAAGCTTTCTTT.

The chain recombines TRBV7-9 with TRBJ2-7; maybe TRBD1 (5 bases). V lost 1 base to trimming and J lost 7 bases, with 14 bases between them. The CDR3 runs 14 residues. CDR1 is SEHNR and CDR2 is FQNEAQ in the germline V gene (reference sequence). In DNA, the CDR3 is TGTGCCAGCAGCTTAGAGACAGTCTACAATGAGCAGTACTTC. It specifies CASSLETVYNEQYF. Full variable domain (outside the CDR3, taken from reference TRBV7-9 and TRBJ2-7): DTGVSQNPRHKITKRGQNVTFRCDPISEHNRLYWYRQTLGQGPEFLTYFQNEAQLEKSRLLSDRFSAERPKGSFSTLEIQRTEQGDSAMYLCASSLETVYNEQYFGPGTRLTVT.

This clonotype showed up just a few times. CDR3 sequence reads: CASSLDSFAQYF. The CDR3 region has the DNA TGTGCCAGCAGCTTAGACTCCTTCGCGCAGTACTTC. The chain uses TRBV7-2 and TRBJ2-7; no clear D gene. There are 12 residues in the CDR3. Germline CDR1 SGHTA, CDR2 FQGNSA. Trimming pared 1 base from V and 9 bases from J, leaving 10 bases between.

J is TRBJ1-2 and V is TRBV20-1; D uncertain. V gave up 3 bases and J gave up 0 bases, with 11 bases separating them. The CDR3 contains 14 residues. In germline, CDR1 is DFQATT, CDR2 SNEGSKA (reference sequence). CDR3 amino acids: CSARTDLSNYGYTF. The DNA of the CDR3 is TGCAGTGCTAGGACGGACCTTTCTAACTATGGCTACACCTTC.

The chain uses TRBV7-8 and TRBJ1-1; the D gene is possibly TRBD1 (6 bases). The V end lost 2 bases, the J end lost 1 base, and 11 bases lay between the germline ends. The CDR3 has 15 amino acids. Germline CDR1 is SGHVS and CDR2 is FQNEAQ. CDR3 bases: TGTGCCAGCAGCTTAACGGACAGACCGAACACTGAAGCTTTCTTT. It translates to CASSLTDRPNTEAFF.

Points on this clonotype: A read error may be the cause here, since a much bigger clone is one base away. The V call is TRBV9, the J call TRBJ2-4; 9 bases agree with TRBD2. The length of the CDR3 is 14 residues. Germline CDR1 SGDLS, CDR2 YYNGEE. The CDR3 DNA reads as TGTGTCAGCAGCCCTGGACTAGCGTTGAATGAGCAGTACTTC. Amino acid sequence: CVSSPGLALNEQYF.

The chain employs TRBV14 and TRBJ1-3; the D is unclear. V lost 0 bases to trimming and J lost 3 bases, with 15 bases between them. The CDR3 runs to 17 residues. CDR1 is SGHDN, CDR2 FVKESK, per germline. CDR3 region: CASSQESGRPRGNTIYF. CDR3 bases: TGTGCCAGCAGCCAAGAGTCCGGGCGGCCTCGTGGAAACACCATATATTTT.

The chain has TRBV20-1 and TRBJ2-7, with D tentatively TRBD2 (7 bases). The CDR3 runs to 17 residues. V dropped 1 base and J dropped 7 bases, with 26 bases sitting between them. Looked up from germline, CDR1 is DFQATT and CDR2 is SNEGSKA (reference sequence). For the CDR3, the DNA is TGCAGTGCTAGAGGGTTGGGGGGGCGCGGATTATACAATGAGCAGTACTTC. It is translated as CSARGLGGRGLYNEQYF.

The rearrangement joins TRBV12-3 or TRBV12-4 to TRBJ2-1; no definite D call. V lost 2 bases, J lost 14 bases, and 16 bases lay in between. The CDR3 contains 13 residues. The CDR3 region has the DNA TGTGCCAGCAGTTTATTTGGGCCGAGGCCGGAGTTCTTC. It yields the protein CASSLFGPRPEFF.

CDR3 bases: TGTGCCAGCAGCTTAACCGAGTCCTTTAACTATGGCTACACCTTC. Encoded protein: CASSLTESFNYGYTF. The chain couples TRBV7-2 to TRBJ1-2; D remains unclear. CDR1 is SGHTA and CDR2 is FQGNSA in the germline V gene. Trimming removed 2 bases at V and 1 base at J, with 11 bases between. The CDR3 is 15 residues long.

The V and J genes are TRBV6-2 or TRBV6-3 and TRBJ1-6; the D is unclear. The CDR3 consists of 15 residues. Germline V lookup: CDR1 MNHEY, CDR2 SVGEGT. Trimming pared 5 bases from V and 9 bases from J, leaving 17 bases between. The CDR3 loop is CASSDRTVVGSPLHF. CDR3 nucleotide sequence: TGTGCCAGCAGTGATCGGACCGTCGTCGGTTCACCCCTCCACTTT.